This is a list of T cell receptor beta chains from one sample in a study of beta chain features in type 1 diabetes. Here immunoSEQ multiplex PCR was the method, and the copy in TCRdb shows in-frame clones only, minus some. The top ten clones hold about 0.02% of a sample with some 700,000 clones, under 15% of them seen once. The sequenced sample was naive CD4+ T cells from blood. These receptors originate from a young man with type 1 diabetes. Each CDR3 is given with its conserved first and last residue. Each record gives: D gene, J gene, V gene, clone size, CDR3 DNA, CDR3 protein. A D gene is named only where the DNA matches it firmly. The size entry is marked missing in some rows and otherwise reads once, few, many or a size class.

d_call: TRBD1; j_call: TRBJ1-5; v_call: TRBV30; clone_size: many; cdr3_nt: TGTGCCTGGGGACAGGATAGCAATCAGCCCCAGCATTTT; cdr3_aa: CAWGQDSNQPQHF
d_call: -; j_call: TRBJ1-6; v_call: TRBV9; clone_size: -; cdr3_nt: TGTGCCAGCAGCGTAGAGCAGAATTCACCCCTCCACTTT; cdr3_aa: CASSVEQNSPLHF
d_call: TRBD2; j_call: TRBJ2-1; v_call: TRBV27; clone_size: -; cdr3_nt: TGTGCCAGCAGTTTGAGACTAGCGGGGGAGAATGAGCAGTTCTTC; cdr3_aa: CASSLRLAGENEQFF
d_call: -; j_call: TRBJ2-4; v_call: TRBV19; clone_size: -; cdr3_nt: TGTGCCAGTAGTATGGCCAAAGACAAAAACATTCAGTACTTC; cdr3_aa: CASSMAKDKNIQYF
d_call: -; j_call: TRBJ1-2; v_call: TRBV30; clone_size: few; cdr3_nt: TGTGCCTGGAGTCGGGGCTATGGCTACACCTTC; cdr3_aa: CAWSRGYGYTF
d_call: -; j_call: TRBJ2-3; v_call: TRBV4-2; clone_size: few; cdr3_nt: TGTGCCAGCAGCCAAGATCGTAGCACAGATACGCAGTATTTT; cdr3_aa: CASSQDRSTDTQYF
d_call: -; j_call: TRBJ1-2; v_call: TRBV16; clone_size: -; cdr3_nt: TGTGCCAGCAGCCAATCGGTCGAGGGAGGCTACACCTTC; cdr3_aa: CASSQSVEGGYTF
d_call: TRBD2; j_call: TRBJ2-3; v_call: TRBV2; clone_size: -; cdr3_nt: TGTGCCAGCAGCCCGGGTACTAGCGATTGGGGTACGCAGTATTTT; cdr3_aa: CASSPGTSDWGTQYF
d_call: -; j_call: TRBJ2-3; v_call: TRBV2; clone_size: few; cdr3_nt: TGTGCCAGCAGTGATGGCAGGGCTCCAGATACGCAGTATTTT; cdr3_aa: CASSDGRAPDTQYF
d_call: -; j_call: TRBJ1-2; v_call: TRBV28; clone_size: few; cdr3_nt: TGTGCCAGCAGTTCTCCAGCATTGGGATATGGCTACACCTTC; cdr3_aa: CASSSPALGYGYTF
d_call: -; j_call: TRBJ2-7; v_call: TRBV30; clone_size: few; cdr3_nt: TGTGCCTGGAGTGTCATTGCCTACGAGCAGTACTTC; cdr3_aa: CAWSVIAYEQYF
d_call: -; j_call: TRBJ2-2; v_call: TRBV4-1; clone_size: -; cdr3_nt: TGCGCCAGCAGCCAAGACTACACCGGGGAGCTGTTTTTT; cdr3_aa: CASSQDYTGELFF
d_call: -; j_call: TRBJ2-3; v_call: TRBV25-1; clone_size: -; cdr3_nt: TGTGCCAGCAGTGAGAGTGGGGACCAATCTATTCTCACAGATACGCAGTATTTT; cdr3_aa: CASSESGDQSILTDTQYF
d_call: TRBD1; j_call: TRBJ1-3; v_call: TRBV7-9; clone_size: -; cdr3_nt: TGTGCCAGCAGCATGGGGACAGACTCTGGAAACACCATATATTTT; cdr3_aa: CASSMGTDSGNTIYF
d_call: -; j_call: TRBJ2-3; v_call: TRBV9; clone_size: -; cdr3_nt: TGTGCCAGCAGCGTAACTTCTGGGTACACAGATACGCAGTATTTT; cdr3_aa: CASSVTSGYTDTQYF
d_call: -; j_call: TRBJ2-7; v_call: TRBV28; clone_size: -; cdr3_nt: TGTGCCAGCAGTTGGGCGGAATCCTACGAGCAGTACTTC; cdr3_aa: CASSWAESYEQYF
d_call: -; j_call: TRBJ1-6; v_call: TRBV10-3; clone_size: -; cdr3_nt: TGTGCCACGCGACAGATAGATAATTCACCCCTCCACTTT; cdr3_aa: CATRQIDNSPLHF
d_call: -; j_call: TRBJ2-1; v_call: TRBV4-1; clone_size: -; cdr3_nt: TGCGCCAGCTGGGGGATGGGGGGCGCTGGCCATGAGCAGTTCTTC; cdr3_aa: CASWGMGGAGHEQFF
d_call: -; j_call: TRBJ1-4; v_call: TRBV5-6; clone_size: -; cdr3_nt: TGTGCCAGCAGTTTCAAACTTTTAGAGGAAGGACGAATCCGGGAAAAACTGTTTTTT; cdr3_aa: CASSFKLLEEGRIREKLFF
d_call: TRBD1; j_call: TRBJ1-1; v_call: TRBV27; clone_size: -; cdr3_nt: TGTGCCAGCAGTCAAAGAACGGACAGGGGTGAAGCTTTCTTT; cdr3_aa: CASSQRTDRGEAFF
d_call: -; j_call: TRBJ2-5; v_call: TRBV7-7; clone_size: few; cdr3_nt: TGTGCCAGCAGCCTGGGGACCATCCAAGAGACCCAGTACTTC; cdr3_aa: CASSLGTIQETQYF
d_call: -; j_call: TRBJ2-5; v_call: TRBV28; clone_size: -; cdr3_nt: TGTGCCAGCAAAGGTAGCGGAGGCCAAGAGACCCAGTACTTC; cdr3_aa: CASKGSGGQETQYF
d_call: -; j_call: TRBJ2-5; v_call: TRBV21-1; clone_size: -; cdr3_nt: TGTGCCAGCAGCAGACGGTTGCGGGGGGCCTTCCAAGAGACCCAGTACTTC; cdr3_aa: CASSRRLRGAFQETQYF
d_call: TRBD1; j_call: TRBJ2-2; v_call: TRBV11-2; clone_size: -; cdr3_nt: TGTGCCAGCAGCTTCGGGACAGGGTGGGACACCGGGGAGCTGTTTTTT; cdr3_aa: CASSFGTGWDTGELFF
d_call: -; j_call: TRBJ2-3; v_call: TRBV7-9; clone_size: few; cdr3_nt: TGTGCCAGCAGCTCAAGGGGGGAGAGGGGCACAGATACGCAGTATTTT; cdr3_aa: CASSSRGERGTDTQYF
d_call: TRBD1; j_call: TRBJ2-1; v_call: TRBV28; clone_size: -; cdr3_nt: TGTGCCAGCAGCTCCGGGACAGGGGCCCTAAACGGTCAGTTCTTC; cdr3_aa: CASSSGTGALNGQFF
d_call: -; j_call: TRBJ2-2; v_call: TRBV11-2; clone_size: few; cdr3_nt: TGTGCCAGCAGCTTAGCGGTCACCGGGGAGCTGTTTTTT; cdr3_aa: CASSLAVTGELFF
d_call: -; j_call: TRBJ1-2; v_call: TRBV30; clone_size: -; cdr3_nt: TGTGCCTGGAGCGCGACGCCGGAAATCTATGGCTACACCTTC; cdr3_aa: CAWSATPEIYGYTF
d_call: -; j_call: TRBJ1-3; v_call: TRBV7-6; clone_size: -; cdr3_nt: TGTGCCAGCAGCTTAACCAGACAGTACTCTGGAAACACCATATATTTT; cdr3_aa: CASSLTRQYSGNTIYF
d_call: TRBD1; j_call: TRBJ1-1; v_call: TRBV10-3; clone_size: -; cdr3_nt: TGTGCCATCAGGGAAGGGGGCGGCACTGAAGCTTTCTTT; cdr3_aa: CAIREGGGTEAFF
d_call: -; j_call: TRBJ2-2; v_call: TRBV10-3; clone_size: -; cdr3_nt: TGTGCCATCAGTGTAGGACAAAACACCGGGGAGCTGTTTTTT; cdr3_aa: CAISVGQNTGELFF
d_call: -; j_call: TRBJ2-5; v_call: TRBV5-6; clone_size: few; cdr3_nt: TGTGCCAGCAGCTTTTGGTTTACAGGACCGGAGACCCAGTACTTC; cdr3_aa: CASSFWFTGPETQYF
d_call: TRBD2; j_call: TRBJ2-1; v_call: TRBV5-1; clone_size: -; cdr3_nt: TGCGCCAGCAGCCCCGATCTAGCGGGGGGCTACAATGAGCAGTTCTTC; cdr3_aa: CASSPDLAGGYNEQFF
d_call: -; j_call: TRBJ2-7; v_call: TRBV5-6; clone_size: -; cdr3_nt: TGTGCCAGCAGCCGGGCACCCTACGAGCAGTACTTC; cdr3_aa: CASSRAPYEQYF
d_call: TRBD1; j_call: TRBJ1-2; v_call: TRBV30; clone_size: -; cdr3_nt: TGTGCCTGGAGCCGACAGGGGGGGTCGGACTATGGCTACACCTTC; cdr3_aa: CAWSRQGGSDYGYTF
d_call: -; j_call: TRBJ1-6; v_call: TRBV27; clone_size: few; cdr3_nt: TGTGCCAGCAGTTTATCGTACGGGGGAGGAAGGAATTCACCCCTCCACTTT; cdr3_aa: CASSLSYGGGRNSPLHF
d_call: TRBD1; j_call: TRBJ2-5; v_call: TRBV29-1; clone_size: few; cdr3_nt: TGCAGCGTTAAAAGGGGGCTTGGGGAGACCCAGTACTTC; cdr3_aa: CSVKRGLGETQYF
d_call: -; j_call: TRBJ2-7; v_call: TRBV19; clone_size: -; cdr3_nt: TGTGCCACAAGGAGTAGCTCCTACGAGCAGTACTTC; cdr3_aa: CATRSSSYEQYF
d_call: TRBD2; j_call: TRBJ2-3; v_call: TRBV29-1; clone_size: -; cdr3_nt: TGCAGCGTCGCTGGGACTAGCGGGGGCGCAGATACGCAGTATTTT; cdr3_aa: CSVAGTSGGADTQYF
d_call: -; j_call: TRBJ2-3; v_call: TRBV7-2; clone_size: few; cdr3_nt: TGTGCCAGCAGCTTAGCCCCGATCAGCACAGATACGCAGTATTTT; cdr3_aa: CASSLAPISTDTQYF
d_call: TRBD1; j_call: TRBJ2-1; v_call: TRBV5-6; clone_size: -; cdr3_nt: TGTGCCAGCAGCGCCGCGCAGGGGGCGTGGAATGAGCAGTTCTTC; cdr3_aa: CASSAAQGAWNEQFF
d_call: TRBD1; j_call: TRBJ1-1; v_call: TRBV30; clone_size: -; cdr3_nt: TGTGCCTGGAATCCAGGGGGTGAGTTAGCTTTCTTT; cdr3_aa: CAWNPGGELAFF
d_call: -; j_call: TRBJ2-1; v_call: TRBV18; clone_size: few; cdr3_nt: TGTGCCAGCTCACCATCGGGTTTCGTCGACAGATACAATGAGCAGTTCTTC; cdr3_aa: CASSPSGFVDRYNEQFF
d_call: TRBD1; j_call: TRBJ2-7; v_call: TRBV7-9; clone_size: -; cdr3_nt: TGTGCCAGCAGCCCAGGACAGGGGGGAGTCGAGCAGTACTTC; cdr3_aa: CASSPGQGGVEQYF
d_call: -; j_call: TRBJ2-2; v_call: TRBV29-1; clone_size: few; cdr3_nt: TGCAGCGTTGGGCGGGAGAACACCGGGGAGCTGTTTTTT; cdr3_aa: CSVGRENTGELFF
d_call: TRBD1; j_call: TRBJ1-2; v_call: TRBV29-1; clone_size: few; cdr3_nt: TGCAGCGTCCGGGACAGGGAAAACTTTAACTATGGCTACACCTTC; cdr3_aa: CSVRDRENFNYGYTF
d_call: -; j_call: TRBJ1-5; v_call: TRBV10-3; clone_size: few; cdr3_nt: TGTGCCATCAGTGACGGGGGTCAGCCCCAGCATTTT; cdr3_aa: CAISDGGQPQHF
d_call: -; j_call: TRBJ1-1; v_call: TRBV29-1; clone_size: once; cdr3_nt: TGCAGCGTTGAAGTTCCTCTCCCCGACCATGAAGCTTTCTTT; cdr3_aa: CSVEVPLPDHEAFF
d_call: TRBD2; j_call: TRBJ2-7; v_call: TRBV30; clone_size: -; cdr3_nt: TGTGCCTGGACGGGACTAGCGGGGAACGAGCAGTACTTC; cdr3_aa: CAWTGLAGNEQYF
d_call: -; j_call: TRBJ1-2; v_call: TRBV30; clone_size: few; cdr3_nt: TGTGCCTGGAGTGTACGTTTGTCCGATGGCTACACCTTC; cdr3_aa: CAWSVRLSDGYTF
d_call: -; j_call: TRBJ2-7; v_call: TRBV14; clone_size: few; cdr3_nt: TGTGCCAGCAGCCCTAGGTGGGGGCGTGAGCAGTACTTC; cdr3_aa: CASSPRWGREQYF
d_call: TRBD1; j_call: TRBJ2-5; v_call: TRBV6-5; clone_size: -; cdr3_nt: TGTGCCAGCAGTTACTCGCAGGGGGATCGAGAGACCCAGTACTTC; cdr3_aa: CASSYSQGDRETQYF
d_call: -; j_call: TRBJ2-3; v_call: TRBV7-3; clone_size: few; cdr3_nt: TGTGCCAGCAGCCCCTCCCGGACTAGCACAGATACGCAGTATTTT; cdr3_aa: CASSPSRTSTDTQYF
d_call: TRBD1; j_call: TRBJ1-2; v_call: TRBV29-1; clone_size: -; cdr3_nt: TGCAGCGTTGATTCCCAGGGGGGTAGTGGCTACACCTTC; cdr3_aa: CSVDSQGGSGYTF
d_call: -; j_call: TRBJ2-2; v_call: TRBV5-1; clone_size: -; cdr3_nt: TGCGCCAGCAATAAAGGGATAGGCACCGGGGAGCTGTTTTTT; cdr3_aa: CASNKGIGTGELFF
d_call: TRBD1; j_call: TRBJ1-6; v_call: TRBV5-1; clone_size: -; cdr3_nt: TGCGCCAGCAGCTTGGGACAGGGGGACTCACCCCTCCACTTT; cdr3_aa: CASSLGQGDSPLHF
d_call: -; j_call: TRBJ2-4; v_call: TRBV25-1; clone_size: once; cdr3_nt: TGTGCCAGCAGTTGGGGGGTCAAAAACATTCAGTACTTC; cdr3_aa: CASSWGVKNIQYF
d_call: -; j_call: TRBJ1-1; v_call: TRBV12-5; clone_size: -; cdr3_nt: TGTGCTAGTGACCTAAACACTGAAGCTTTCTTT; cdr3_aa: CASDLNTEAFF
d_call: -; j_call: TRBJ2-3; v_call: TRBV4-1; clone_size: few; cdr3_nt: TGCGCCAGCAGAGGACAGAGCACAGATACGCAGTATTTT; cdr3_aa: CASRGQSTDTQYF